This TCR beta chain came from a study of T cell changes during pregnancy in multiple sclerosis. TCRdb keeps only in-frame clones here, not all; method: immunoSEQ multiplex PCR. The profile shows some 80,000 clones, more than 70% of them singletons. There are 14 residues in the CDR3. CDR1 SEHNR and CDR2 FQNEAQ come from the germline V gene (reference sequence). V was shortened by 5 bases and J by 0 bases, with 11 bases between the two germline ends. The sample here was peripheral blood, taken in the first trimester of pregnancy. This clonotype was sampled from a female donor in good health, enrolled as a control in a pregnancy study. J is TRBJ2-7 and V is TRBV7-9; D might be TRBD1 (5 bases). As DNA, the CDR3 is TGTGCCAGCAGCCGGTGGACACTCTCCTACGAGCAGTACTTC. It encodes CASSRWTLSYEQYF.